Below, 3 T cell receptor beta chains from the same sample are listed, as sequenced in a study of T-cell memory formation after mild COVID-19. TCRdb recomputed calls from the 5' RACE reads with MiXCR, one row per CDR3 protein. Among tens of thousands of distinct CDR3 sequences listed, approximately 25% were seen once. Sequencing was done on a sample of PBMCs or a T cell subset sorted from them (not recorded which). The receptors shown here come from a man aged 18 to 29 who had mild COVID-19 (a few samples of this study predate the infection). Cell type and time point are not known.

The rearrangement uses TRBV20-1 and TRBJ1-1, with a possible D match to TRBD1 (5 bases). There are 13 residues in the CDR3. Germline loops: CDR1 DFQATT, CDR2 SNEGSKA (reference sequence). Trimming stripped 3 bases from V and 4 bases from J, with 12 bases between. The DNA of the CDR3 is TGCAGTGCTAGTGCAGGGCTAGGCACTGAAGCTTTCTTT. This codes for CSASAGLGTEAFF.

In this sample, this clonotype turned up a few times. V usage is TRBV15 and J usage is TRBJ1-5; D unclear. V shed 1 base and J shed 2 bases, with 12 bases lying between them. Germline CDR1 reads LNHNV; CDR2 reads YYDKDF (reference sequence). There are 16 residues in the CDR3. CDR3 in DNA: TGTGCCACCAGCAGAGTTCTAGAGGGAGGCAATCAGCCCCAGCATTTT. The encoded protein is CATSRVLEGGNQPQHF.

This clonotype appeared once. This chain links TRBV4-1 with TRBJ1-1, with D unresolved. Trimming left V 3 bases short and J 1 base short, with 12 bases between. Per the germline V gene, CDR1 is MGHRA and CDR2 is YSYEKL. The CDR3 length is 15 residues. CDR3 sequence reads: CASSHRMTQNTEAFF. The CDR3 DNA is TGCGCCAGCAGCCACCGAATGACCCAGAACACTGAAGCTTTCTTT.